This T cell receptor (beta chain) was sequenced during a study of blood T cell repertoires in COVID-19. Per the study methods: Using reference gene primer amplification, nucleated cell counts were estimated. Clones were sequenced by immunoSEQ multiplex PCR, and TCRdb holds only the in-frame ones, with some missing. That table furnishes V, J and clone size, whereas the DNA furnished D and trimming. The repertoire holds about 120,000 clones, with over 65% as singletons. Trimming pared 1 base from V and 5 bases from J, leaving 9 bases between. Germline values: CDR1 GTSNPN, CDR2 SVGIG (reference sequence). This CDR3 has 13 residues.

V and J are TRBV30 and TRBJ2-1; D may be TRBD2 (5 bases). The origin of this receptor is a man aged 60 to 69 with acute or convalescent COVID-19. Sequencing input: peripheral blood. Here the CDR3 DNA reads TGTGCCTGGAGTGCTACTAGGAACAATGAGCAGTTCTTC. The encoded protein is CAWSATRNNEQFF.